A single sample gave rise to the 29 T cell receptor beta chains below, sequenced in a study of CD8+CD57+ T cells in acquired aplastic anemia. Whoever was chosen for sequencing had shown CD8+CD57+ cell expansion by flow cytometry. The template used for profiling TCR beta VDJ and CDR3 was genomic DNA. MiXCR, applied by TCRdb to the reads, yields one record per CDR3 protein. The sample carries roughly 220,000 distinct CDR3 sequences, roughly two thirds recorded once. The sequenced sample consisted of sorted CD4+, CD8+, or CD8+CD57+ T cells (not recorded which) from PBMCs. These receptors all stem from a human donor with aplastic anemia.

The V and J genes are TRBV15 and TRBJ1-2; the D is unclear. Germline V gene lookup returns CDR1 LNHNV and CDR2 YYDKDF (reference sequence). CDR3 length: 12 amino acids. V was shortened by 0 bases and J by 6 bases, with 5 bases between the two germline ends. Here the CDR3 DNA reads TGTGCCACCAGCAGAGATTCAAATGGCTACACCTTC. Its translation is CATSRDSNGYTF.

CDR3 nucleotide sequence: TGCAGTGCTATGGACGCGACAGATGAGCAGTTCTTC. This encodes CSAMDATDEQFF. The rearrangement links TRBV20-1 to TRBJ2-1, with D tentatively TRBD1 (5 bases). V lost 4 bases and J lost 8, with 12 bases in between. The CDR3 covers 12 residues. Germline V gene sequence: CDR1 DFQATT, CDR2 SNEGSKA (reference sequence).

The chain links TRBV7-2 to TRBJ2-7, with TRBD2 matching 8 bases. CDR3 length: 13 residues. Germline values: CDR1 SGHTA, CDR2 FQGNSA. The V and J ends lost 5 bases and 12 bases, in that order; junction bases with no gene match: 12. CDR3 sequence (DNA): TGTGCCAGCAGCCCCTCCGGGGGGGGCGTTGGGTACTTC. It specifies CASSPSGGGVGYF.

The gene calls are TRBV2 and TRBJ2-6; possibly TRBD1 or TRBD2 for D (5 bases each). V was cut by 5 bases and J by 0 bases, with 14 bases left in between. CDR3 size: 17 residues. CDR1 and CDR2 (germline): SNHLY, FYNNEI. Here the CDR3 DNA reads TGTGCCAGCAGTCACCGGGACGGAGACTCTGGGGCCAACGTCCTGACTTTC. It is translated as CASSHRDGDSGANVLTF.

This clonotype was seen once. The chain recombines TRBV10-3 with TRBJ2-1; D gene ambiguous. Trimming removed 3 bases at V and 7 bases at J, with 4 bases between. The germline CDR1 and CDR2 sequences are ENHRY and SYGVKD. The CDR3 totals 11 residues. DNA of the CDR3: TGTGCCATCAGTGAAGCGAATGAGCAGTTCTTC. Translation: CAISEANEQFF.

Only a few counts were recorded for this clonotype. CDR3 bases: TGTGCCACCAGTGTTTCAGCTGAGCAGTTCTTC. It codes for CATSVSAEQFF. The rearrangement uses TRBV24-1 and TRBJ2-1, with D hard to call. CDR3 size: 11 residues. Germline loops: CDR1 KGHDR, CDR2 SFDVKD. Trimming took off 5 bases at V and 9 bases at J, with 7 bases between the two ends.

This chain connects TRBV15 to TRBJ1-5; D is unresolved. This CDR3 is built from 15 residues. Germline V gene sequence: CDR1 LNHNV, CDR2 YYDKDF (reference sequence). Trimming took off 5 bases at V and 1 base at J, with 12 bases between the two ends. In DNA form, the CDR3 reads TGTGCCACCAGCGGAAGATCGGGGAGCAATCAGCCCCAGCATTTT. Translation: CATSGRSGSNQPQHF.

The gene calls are TRBV7-8 and TRBJ2-7, with 8 bases identical to TRBD2. The CDR3 length is 14 residues. Trimming at V came to 5 bases and at J to 0 bases, leaving 3 bases not matched to a gene. Germline V gene lookup returns CDR1 SGHVS and CDR2 FQNEAQ. In DNA, the CDR3 is TGTGCCAGCAGCGCCGGGGGGGTCTCCTACGAGCAGTACTTC. This encodes CASSAGGVSYEQYF.

For this clonotype: A read error may produce the germline difference seen at one junction end. The chain uses TRBV30 and TRBJ2-2; D not certain. This CDR3 is 17 amino acids long. Germline CDR1 is GTSNPN and CDR2 is SVGIG (reference sequence). The CDR3 DNA follows: TGTGACTGGAGTTCAGACGTGTGCTCTTCCGATCTCGGGGAGCTGTTTTTT. Amino acid sequence: CDWSSDVCSSDLGELFF.

The chain links TRBV24-1 to TRBJ2-3, with D hard to call. Germline-derived CDR1 and CDR2 are KGHDR and SFDVKD. CDR3 length: 13 residues. The V end lost 6 bases, the J end lost 2 bases, and 8 bases lay between the germline ends. CDR3 nucleotides: TGTGCCACCAGTAGCGAGGTCACAGATACGCAGTATTTT. Translating it yields CATSSEVTDTQYF.

This clonotype has a handful of counts. CDR3 nucleotide sequence: TGTGCCACCAGCAGAGAGGGGTTTTCCCTCCACTTT. Its protein product is CATSREGFSLHF. The chain couples TRBV15 to TRBJ1-6, with unresolved D. V was clipped by 0 bases and J by 14 bases, with 8 bases between them. The CDR3 covers 12 residues. Germline values: CDR1 LNHNV, CDR2 YYDKDF (reference sequence). The whole variable domain, filled in from reference TRBV15 and TRBJ1-6, reads DAMVIQNPRYQVTQFGKPVTLSCSQTLNHNVMYWYQQKSSQAPKLLFHYYDKDFNNEADTPDNFQSRRPNTSFCFLDIRSPGLGDTAMYLCATSREGFSLHFGNGTRLTVT.

The chain combines TRBV25-1 with TRBJ2-5; 8 bases fit TRBD2. In germline, CDR1 is MGHDK, CDR2 SYGVNS. CDR3 length: 12 amino acids. V shed 6 bases and J 4 bases; nucleotides not matched to a gene: 1. The CDR3 is CASSGGVETQYF. In DNA form, the CDR3 reads TGTGCCAGCAGCGGGGGGGTAGAGACCCAGTACTTC.

The chain combines TRBV20-1 with TRBJ2-7; TRBD2 might be the D (5 bases). Trimming took 5 bases from V and 1 from J, leaving 18 bases between them. Germline assignment: CDR1 DFQATT and CDR2 SNEGSKA (reference sequence). The CDR3 runs to 15 residues. CDR3 bases: TGCAGTGCTCAATCGGCAGCGGTTGCTTCCTACGAGCAGTACTTC. Protein product: CSAQSAAVASYEQYF.

A few counts support this clonotype. V is TRBV5-1 and J is TRBJ2-2; D unclear. Germline V gene data show CDR1 as SGHRS and CDR2 as YFSETQ. V lost 0 bases and J 1 base, leaving 7 bases between the germline ends. The CDR3 contains 15 residues. This CDR3 is CASSLARQNTGELFF. As DNA, the CDR3 is TGCGCCAGCAGCTTGGCACGGCAGAACACCGGGGAGCTGTTTTTT.

The chain recombines TRBV9 with TRBJ1-5; 7 positions agree with TRBD1. Germline V CDR1 and CDR2: SGDLS, YYNGEE. This CDR3 comprises 17 residues. The junction had 17 bases not matched to a gene; V was cut back by 4 bases and J by 7 bases. CDR3 coding DNA: TGTGCCAGCAGCAGGGACATACAGGGGTTTGACGAGCAGCCCCAGCATTTT. Its protein product is CASSRDIQGFDEQPQHF.

There are many counts of this clonotype. The genes are TRBV24-1 and TRBJ2-2; 7 nucleotides agree with TRBD1. Germline V gives CDR1 KGHDR, CDR2 SFDVKD. With V trimmed by 5 bases and J by 1 base, 18 bases remained unmatched. The CDR3 contains 20 residues. CDR3 loop: CATSGRVSGGESWNTGELFF. The CDR3 coding sequence is TGTGCCACCAGTGGGCGTGTATCAGGGGGAGAAAGTTGGAACACCGGGGAGCTGTTTTTT.

The chain links TRBV24-1 to TRBJ2-1; a possible D gene is TRBD1 (5 bases). CDR3 length: 16 amino acids. Trimming pared 3 bases from V and 2 bases from J, leaving 13 bases between. Germline loops: CDR1 KGHDR, CDR2 SFDVKD. This CDR3 is CATSDGTTVTYNEQFF. The CDR3 nucleotides read TGTGCCACCAGTGATGGTACGACAGTGACCTACAATGAGCAGTTCTTC.

This clonotype was seen more than once but under ten times. The chain links TRBV6-5 to TRBJ1-1; unclear D gene. The CDR3 consists of 13 residues. Germline CDR1 reads MNHEY; CDR2 reads SVGAGI. Trimming took 2 bases from V and 10 from J, leaving 14 bases between them. The CDR3: CASSYASLSGAFF. Here the CDR3 DNA reads TGTGCCAGCAGTTACGCGTCTTTGTCTGGAGCTTTCTTT.

The rearrangement uses TRBV12-3 or TRBV12-4 and TRBJ2-5; 9 nucleotides line up with TRBD1. V dropped 6 bases and J dropped 5; count of bases not matched to a gene: 7. The CDR3 runs to 14 residues. The CDR3 loop is CASRSTGGSETQYF. The DNA for the CDR3 is TGTGCCAGCAGATCAACAGGGGGCAGTGAGACCCAGTACTTC.

The genes are TRBV20-1 and TRBJ2-6; D unclear. This CDR3 spans 17 amino acids. The germline V gene has CDR1 DFQATT and CDR2 SNEGSKA (reference sequence). Trimming took off 3 bases at V and 0 bases at J, with 15 bases between the two ends. The CDR3 DNA is TGCAGTGCTAGTCTTAGGACGGCATACTCTGGGGCCAACGTCCTGACTTTC. This codes for CSASLRTAYSGANVLTF.

The gene calls are TRBV25-1 and TRBJ2-1; TRBD2 matches 12 bases. Germline-derived CDR1 and CDR2 are MGHDK and SYGVNS. The ends lost 2 bases at V and 7 bases at J; junction bases unmatched: 6. The CDR3 totals 16 residues. CDR3 coding DNA: TGTGCCAGCAGTGAAAAGACTAGCGGGAGTGGGAATGAGCAGTTCTTC. Amino acid sequence: CASSEKTSGSGNEQFF.

The chain combines TRBV7-6 with TRBJ1-5; tentative D call: TRBD1 (6 bases). Between the trimmed V and J ends, which lost 3 bases and 6 bases, there was a span of 18 bases. CDR1 and CDR2 (germline): SGHVS, FNYEAQ. The CDR3 is made up of 16 amino acids. This chain's CDR3 is CASSLGAGKAGQPQHF. In DNA form, the CDR3 reads TGTGCCAGCAGCTTGGGGGCGGGGAAGGCAGGTCAGCCCCAGCATTTT.

The J gene is TRBJ1-6, the V gene TRBV9, with TRBD1 as a possible D gene (5 bases). The CDR3 has 14 residues. V lost 2 bases, J lost 6 bases, and 9 bases lay in between. Per the germline V gene, CDR1 is SGDLS and CDR2 is YYNGEE. This CDR3 is CASSVGGFNSPLHF. DNA of the CDR3: TGTGCCAGCAGCGTGGGGGGGTTTAATTCACCCCTCCACTTT.

The CDR3 here is CASSLFDGGNTEAFF. CDR3 bases: TGCGCCAGCAGCTTGTTTGATGGCGGGAACACTGAAGCTTTCTTT. The V and J genes are TRBV5-1 and TRBJ1-1; no firm D call. Germline values: CDR1 SGHRS, CDR2 YFSETQ. The ends were cut back, 1 base at V and 1 base at J, with 11 bases in the middle. The CDR3 contains 15 residues.

The chain carries TRBV19 and TRBJ1-5; possible D gene TRBD1, 6 bases. The CDR3 totals 12 residues. The V gene's germline CDR1 is LNHDA and CDR2 SQIVND (reference sequence). V was trimmed by 6 bases and J by 6 bases, leaving 9 bases between them. This chain's CDR3 is CASSGRGQPQHF. Written as DNA, the CDR3 is TGTGCCAGTAGCGGCAGGGGTCAGCCCCAGCATTTT.

The chain joins TRBV13 to TRBJ2-7; TRBD1 matches at 9 bases. CDR1 PRHDT and CDR2 FYEKMQ come from the germline V gene (reference sequence). The CDR3 runs 15 residues. V trimming: 5 bases; J trimming: 3 bases; junction bases outside the gene matches: 8. The chain's CDR3 is CASSHLGDRVYEQYF. In nucleotides, the CDR3 is TGTGCCAGCAGCCACTTGGGGGACAGGGTCTACGAGCAGTACTTC.

This clonotype was picked up one time. The gene calls are TRBV20-1 and TRBJ2-1, with 7 bases fitting TRBD1. This CDR3 comprises 14 residues. The germline V gene has CDR1 DFQATT and CDR2 SNEGSKA (reference sequence). J was trimmed by 6 bases and V by 1 base; bases with no gene match: 6. The CDR3 spells CSARARGLINEQFF. The CDR3, as DNA: TGCAGTGCTAGAGCTAGGGGGCTTATCAATGAGCAGTTCTTC.

The rearrangement links TRBV24-1 to TRBJ1-2, with D possibly TRBD1 on 5 matching bases. Germline assignment: CDR1 KGHDR and CDR2 SFDVKD. The CDR3 runs 14 residues. V was clipped by 3 bases and J by 3 bases, with 10 bases between them. CDR3 in DNA: TGTGCCACCAGTGATCCCCGGGACTACTATGGCTACACCTTC. Its protein product is CATSDPRDYYGYTF.

This clonotype was recorded a few times. At one end the junction does not follow the germline gene, possibly because of a read error. The chain has TRBV7-7 and TRBJ1-1, with D unresolved. The CDR3 contains 13 residues. Germline-derived CDR1 and CDR2 are SSHAT and FNYEAQ (reference sequence). The CDR3 nucleotides read TGTGCTAGCAGCTTAGCGTCGGGCACTGAAGCTTTCTTT. Translating gives CASSLASGTEAFF.